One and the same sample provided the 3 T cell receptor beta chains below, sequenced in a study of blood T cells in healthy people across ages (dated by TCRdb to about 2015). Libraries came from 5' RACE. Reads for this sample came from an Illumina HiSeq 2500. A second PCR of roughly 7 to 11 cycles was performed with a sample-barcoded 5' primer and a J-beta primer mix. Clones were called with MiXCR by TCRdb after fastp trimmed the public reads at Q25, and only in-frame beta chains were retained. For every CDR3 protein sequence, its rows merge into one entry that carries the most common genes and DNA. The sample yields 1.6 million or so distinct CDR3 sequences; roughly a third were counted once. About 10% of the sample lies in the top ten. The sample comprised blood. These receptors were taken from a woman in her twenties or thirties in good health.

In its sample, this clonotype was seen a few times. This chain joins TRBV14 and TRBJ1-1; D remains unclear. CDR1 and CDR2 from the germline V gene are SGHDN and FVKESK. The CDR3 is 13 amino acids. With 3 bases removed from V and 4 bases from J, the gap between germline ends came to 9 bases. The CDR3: CASSQQSGTEAFF. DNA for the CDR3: TGTGCCAGCAGCCAGCAGAGCGGCACTGAAGCTTTCTTT. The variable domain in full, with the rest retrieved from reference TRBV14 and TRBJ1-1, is EAGVTQFPSHSVIEKGQTVTLRCDPISGHDNLYWYRRVMGKEIKFLLHFVKESKQDESGMPNNRFLAERTGGTYSTLKVQPAELEDSGVYFCASSQQSGTEAFFGQGTRLTVV.

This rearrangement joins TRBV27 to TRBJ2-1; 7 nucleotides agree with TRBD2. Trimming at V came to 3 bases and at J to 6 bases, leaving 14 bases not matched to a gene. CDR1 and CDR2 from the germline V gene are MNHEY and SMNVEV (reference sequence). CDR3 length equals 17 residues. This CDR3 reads CASSLETSDAFFNEQFF. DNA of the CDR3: TGTGCCAGCAGTTTGGAAACTAGCGACGCCTTTTTCAATGAGCAGTTCTTC.

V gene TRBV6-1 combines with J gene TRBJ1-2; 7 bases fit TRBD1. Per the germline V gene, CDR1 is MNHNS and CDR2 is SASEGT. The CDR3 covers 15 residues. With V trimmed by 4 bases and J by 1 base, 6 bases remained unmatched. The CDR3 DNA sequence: TGTGCCAGCAGTGGACCAGGGGGAATTAACTATGGCTACACCTTC. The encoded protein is CASSGPGGINYGYTF.